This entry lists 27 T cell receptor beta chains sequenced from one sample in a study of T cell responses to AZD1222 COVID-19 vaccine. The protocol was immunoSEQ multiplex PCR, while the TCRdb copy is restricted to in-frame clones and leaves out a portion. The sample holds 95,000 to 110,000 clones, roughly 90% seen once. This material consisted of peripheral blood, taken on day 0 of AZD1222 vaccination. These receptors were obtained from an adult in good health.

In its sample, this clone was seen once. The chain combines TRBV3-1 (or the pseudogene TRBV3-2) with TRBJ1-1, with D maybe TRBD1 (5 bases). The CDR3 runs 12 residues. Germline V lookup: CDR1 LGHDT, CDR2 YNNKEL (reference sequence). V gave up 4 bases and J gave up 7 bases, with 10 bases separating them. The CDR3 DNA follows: TGTGCCAGCAGCCGGGGGGGGTTTGAAGCTTTCTTT. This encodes CASSRGGFEAFF.

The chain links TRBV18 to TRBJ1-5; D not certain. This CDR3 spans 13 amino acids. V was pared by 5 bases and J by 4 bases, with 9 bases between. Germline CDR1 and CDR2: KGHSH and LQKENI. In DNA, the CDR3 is TGTGCCAGCTCATCTGACAATAATCAGCCCCAGCATTTT. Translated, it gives CASSSDNNQPQHF.

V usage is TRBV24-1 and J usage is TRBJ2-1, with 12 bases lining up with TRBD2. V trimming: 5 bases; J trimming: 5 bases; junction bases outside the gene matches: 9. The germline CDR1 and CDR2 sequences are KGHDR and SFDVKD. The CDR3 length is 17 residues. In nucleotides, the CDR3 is TGTGCCACCAGTGCCAAACTAGCGGGAGGACGGGACAATGAGCAGTTCTTC. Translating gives CATSAKLAGGRDNEQFF.

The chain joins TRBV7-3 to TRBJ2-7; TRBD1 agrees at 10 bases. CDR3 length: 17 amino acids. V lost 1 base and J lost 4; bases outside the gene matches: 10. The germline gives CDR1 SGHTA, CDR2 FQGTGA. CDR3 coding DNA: TGTGCCAGCAGCTTAAGGGGAGGACAGGGGGAGCGGTACGAGCAGTACTTC. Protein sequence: CASSLRGGQGERYEQYF.

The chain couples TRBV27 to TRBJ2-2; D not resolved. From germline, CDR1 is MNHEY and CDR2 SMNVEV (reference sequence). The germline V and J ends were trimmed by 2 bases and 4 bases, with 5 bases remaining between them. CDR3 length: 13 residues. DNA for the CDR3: TGTGCCAGCAGTTTACGAGGCACCGGGGAGCTGTTTTTT. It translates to CASSLRGTGELFF.

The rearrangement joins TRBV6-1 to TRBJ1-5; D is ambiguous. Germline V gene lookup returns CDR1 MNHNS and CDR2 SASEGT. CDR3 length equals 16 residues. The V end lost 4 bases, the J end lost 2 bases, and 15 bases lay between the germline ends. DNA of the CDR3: TGTGCCAGCAGTGGTCTTGGGATAGCGGGCAATCAGCCCCAGCATTTT. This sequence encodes CASSGLGIAGNQPQHF.

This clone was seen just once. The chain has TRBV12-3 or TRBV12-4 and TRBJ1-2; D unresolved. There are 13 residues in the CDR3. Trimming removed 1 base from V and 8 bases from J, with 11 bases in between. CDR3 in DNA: TGTGCCAGCAGTTTAGATTGGGAGCGGGGCTACACCTTC. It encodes CASSLDWERGYTF.

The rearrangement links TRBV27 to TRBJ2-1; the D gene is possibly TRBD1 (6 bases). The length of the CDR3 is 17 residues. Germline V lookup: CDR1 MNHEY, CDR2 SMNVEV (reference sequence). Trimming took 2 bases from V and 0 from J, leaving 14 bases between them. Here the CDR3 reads CASSLNRVISSYNEQFF. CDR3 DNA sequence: TGTGCCAGCAGTTTAAACAGGGTTATTAGCTCCTACAATGAGCAGTTCTTC.

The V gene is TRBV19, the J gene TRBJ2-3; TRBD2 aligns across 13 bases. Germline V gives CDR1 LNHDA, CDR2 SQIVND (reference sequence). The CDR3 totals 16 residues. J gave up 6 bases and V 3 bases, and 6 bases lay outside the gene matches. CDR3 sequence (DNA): TGTGCCAGTAGTATCCCACTAGCGGGAGGGCGTGATACGCAGTATTTT. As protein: CASSIPLAGGRDTQYF. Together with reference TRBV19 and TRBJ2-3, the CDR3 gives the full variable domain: DGGITQSPKYLFRKEGQNVTLSCEQNLNHDAMYWYRQDPGQGLRLIYYSQIVNDFQKGDIAEGYSVSREKKESFPLTVTSAQKNPTAFYLCASSIPLAGGRDTQYFGPGTRLTVL.

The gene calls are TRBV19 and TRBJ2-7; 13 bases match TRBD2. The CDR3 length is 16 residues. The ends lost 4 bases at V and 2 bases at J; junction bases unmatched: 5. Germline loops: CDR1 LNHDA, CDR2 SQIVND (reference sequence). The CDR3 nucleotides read TGTGCCAGTAGTAAGTCAGGGACTAGCGGGACCTACGAGCAGTACTTC. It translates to CASSKSGTSGTYEQYF.

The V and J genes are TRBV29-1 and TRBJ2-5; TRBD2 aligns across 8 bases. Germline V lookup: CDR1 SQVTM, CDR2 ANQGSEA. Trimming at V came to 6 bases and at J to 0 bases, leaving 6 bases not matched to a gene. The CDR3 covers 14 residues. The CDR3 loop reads CSVGGGSHQETQYF. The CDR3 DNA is TGCAGCGTCGGGGGGGGCAGCCACCAAGAGACCCAGTACTTC.

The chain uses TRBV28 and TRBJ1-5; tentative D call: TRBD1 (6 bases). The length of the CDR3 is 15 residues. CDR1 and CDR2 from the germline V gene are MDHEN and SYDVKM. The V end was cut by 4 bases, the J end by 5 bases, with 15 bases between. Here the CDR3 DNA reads TGTGCCAGCAGTTCCCCTGCGGGGGGCTATCAGCCCCAGCATTTT. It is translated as CASSSPAGGYQPQHF.

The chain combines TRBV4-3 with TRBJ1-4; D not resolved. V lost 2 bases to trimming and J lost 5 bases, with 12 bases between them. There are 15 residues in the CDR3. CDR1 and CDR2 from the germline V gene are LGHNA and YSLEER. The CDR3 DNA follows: TGCGCCAGCAGCCAATGGCTCGGTCGGAATGAAAAACTGTTTTTT. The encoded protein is CASSQWLGRNEKLFF.

The CDR3 DNA follows: TGCGCCAGCAGGGACGGGAGGGCCTCATACAATGAGCAGTTCTTC. Translation: CASRDGRASYNEQFF. The V call is TRBV5-1, the J call TRBJ2-1; 8 bases are a match to TRBD2. V lost 5 bases to trimming and J lost 4 bases; unmatched junction nucleotides: 8. The germline V gene encodes CDR1 SGHRS and CDR2 YFSETQ. CDR3 length equals 15 residues.

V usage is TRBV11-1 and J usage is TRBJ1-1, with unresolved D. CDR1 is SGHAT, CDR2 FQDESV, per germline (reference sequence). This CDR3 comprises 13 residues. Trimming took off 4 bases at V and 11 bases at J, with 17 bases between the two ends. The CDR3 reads CASSSVGGSSAFF. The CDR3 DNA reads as TGTGCCAGCAGCTCAGTCGGTGGCAGCTCTGCTTTCTTT.

The CDR3 sequence: CASMRYSNQPQHF. The CDR3 DNA follows: TGCGCCAGCATGCGGTATAGCAATCAGCCCCAGCATTTT. The chain has TRBV10-2 and TRBJ1-5; the D is unclear. With 7 bases removed from V and 0 bases from J, the gap between germline ends came to 7 bases. Germline assignment: CDR1 WSHSY and CDR2 SAAADI. This CDR3 region has 13 residues.

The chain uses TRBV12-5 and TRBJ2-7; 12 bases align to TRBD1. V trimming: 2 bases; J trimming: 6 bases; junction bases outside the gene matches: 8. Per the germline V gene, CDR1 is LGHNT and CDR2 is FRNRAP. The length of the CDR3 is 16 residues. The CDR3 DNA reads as TGTGCTAGTGGTTTGATTGCCGGGACAGGGGGCGGCGAGCAGTACTTC. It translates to CASGLIAGTGGGEQYF.

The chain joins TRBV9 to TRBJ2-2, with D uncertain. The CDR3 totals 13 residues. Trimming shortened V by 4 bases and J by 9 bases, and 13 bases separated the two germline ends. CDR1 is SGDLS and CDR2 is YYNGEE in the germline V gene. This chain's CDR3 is CASSMGMIRELFF. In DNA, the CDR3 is TGTGCCAGCAGCATGGGGATGATCAGGGAGCTGTTTTTT.

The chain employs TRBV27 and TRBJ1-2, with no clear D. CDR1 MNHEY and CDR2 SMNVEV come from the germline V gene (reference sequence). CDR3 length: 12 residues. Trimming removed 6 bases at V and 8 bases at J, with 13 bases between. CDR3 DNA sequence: TGTGCCAGCAGCGCTAACATTGGCGGCTACACCTTC. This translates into CASSANIGGYTF.

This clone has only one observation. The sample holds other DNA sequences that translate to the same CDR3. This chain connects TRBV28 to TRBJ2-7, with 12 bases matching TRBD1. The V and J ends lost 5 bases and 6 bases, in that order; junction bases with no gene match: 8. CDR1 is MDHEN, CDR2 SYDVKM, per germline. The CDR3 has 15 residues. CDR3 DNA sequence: TGTGCCAGCAGTCTCCGGGACAGGGGGCGCGGCGAGCAGTACTTC. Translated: CASSLRDRGRGEQYF.

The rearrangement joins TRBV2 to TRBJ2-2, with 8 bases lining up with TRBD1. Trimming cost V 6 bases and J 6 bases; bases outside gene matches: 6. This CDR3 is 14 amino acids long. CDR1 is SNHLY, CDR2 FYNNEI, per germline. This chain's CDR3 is CASRTGGSSGELFF. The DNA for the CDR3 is TGTGCCAGCAGAACAGGGGGATCTTCCGGGGAGCTGTTTTTT.

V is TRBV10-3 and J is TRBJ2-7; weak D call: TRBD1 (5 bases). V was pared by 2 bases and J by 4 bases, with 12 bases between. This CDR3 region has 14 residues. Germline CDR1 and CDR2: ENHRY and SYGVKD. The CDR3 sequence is CAISEQGGIYEQYF. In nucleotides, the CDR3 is TGTGCCATCAGTGAGCAGGGTGGAATTTACGAGCAGTACTTC.

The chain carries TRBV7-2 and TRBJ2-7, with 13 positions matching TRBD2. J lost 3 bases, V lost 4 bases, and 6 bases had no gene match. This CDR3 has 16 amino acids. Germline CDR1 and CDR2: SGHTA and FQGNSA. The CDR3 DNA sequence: TGTGCCAGCAGCTGGACTAGCGGGAGTGTTGGCTACGAGCAGTACTTC. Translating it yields CASSWTSGSVGYEQYF. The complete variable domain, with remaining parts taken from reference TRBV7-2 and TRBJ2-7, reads GAGVSQSPSNKVTEKGKDVELRCDPISGHTALYWYRQSLGQGLEFLIYFQGNSAPDKSGLPSDRFSAERTGGSVSTLTIQRTQQEDSAVYLCASSWTSGSVGYEQYFGPGTRLTVT.

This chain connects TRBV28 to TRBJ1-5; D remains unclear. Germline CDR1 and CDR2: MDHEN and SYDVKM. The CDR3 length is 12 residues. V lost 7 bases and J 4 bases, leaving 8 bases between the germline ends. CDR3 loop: CASTTPNQPQHF. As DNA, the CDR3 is TGTGCCAGCACCACGCCAAATCAGCCCCAGCATTTT.

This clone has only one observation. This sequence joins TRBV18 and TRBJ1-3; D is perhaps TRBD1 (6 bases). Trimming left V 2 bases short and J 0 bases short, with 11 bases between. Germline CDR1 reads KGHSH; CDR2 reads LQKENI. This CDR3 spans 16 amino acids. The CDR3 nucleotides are TGTGCCAGCTCACCATTTAAAGGGGGCTCTGGAAACACCATATATTTT. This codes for CASSPFKGGSGNTIYF.

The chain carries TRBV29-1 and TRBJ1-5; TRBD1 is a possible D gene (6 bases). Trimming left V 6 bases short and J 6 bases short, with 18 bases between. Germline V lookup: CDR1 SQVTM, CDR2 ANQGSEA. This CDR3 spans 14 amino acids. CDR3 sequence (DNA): TGCAGCGTATCTCTAAGTGGGGGGGCTCAGCCCCAGCATTTT. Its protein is CSVSLSGGAQPQHF.

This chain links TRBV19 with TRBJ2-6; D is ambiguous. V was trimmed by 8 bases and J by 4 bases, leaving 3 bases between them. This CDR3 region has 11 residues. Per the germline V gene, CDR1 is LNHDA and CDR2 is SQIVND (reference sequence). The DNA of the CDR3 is TGTGCCAGTGAGGGGGCCAACGTCCTGACTTTC. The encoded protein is CASEGANVLTF.